This T cell receptor beta chain was identified in a study of T cells in Graves' hyperthyroidism and ophthalmopathy. This clonotype was seen repeatedly, ten times or more. Together with thyroid ultrasound, orbital computed tomography, serum thyroxine and TRAb, clinical symptoms were used for diagnoses. The V gene lost 3 bases and the J gene lost 6 bases, with 6 bases spanning the gap. CDR3 length equals 12 residues. Germline assignment: CDR1 MNHNS and CDR2 SASEGT. RNA transcripts were the template for amplifying TCR beta CDR3 regions. The TCR CDR3 was amplified in a first-round RT-PCR using the HTBI primer set. One entry per CDR3 protein, called by TCRdb with MiXCR from the multiplex PCR reads. The profile shows a few hundred thousand distinct CDR3 sequences, 15% to 19% of them singletons.

This rearrangement joins TRBV6-1 to TRBJ2-4; D perhaps matches TRBD1 (5 bases). The material sequenced was blood. The receptor was derived from a woman between 25 and 40 years old with Graves' hyperthyroidism. The CDR3 sequence: CASSDQGNIQYF. Here the CDR3 DNA reads TGTGCCAGCAGTGACCAGGGAAACATTCAGTACTTC.